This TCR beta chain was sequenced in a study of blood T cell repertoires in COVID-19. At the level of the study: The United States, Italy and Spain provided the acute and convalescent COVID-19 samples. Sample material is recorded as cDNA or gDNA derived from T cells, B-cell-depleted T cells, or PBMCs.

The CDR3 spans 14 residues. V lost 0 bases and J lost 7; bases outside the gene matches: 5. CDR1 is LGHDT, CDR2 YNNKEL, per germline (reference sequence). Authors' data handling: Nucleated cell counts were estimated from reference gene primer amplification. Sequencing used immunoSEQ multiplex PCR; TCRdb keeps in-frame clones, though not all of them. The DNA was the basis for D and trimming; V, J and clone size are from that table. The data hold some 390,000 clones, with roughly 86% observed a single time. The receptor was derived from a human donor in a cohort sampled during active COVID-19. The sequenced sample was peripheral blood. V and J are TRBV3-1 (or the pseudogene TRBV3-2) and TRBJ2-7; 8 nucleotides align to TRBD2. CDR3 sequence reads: CASSQDVAGGEQYF. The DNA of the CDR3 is TGTGCCAGCAGCCAAGACGTGGCGGGAGGTGAGCAGTACTTC.